The 4 T cell receptor beta chains below were found in one sample sequenced in a study of beta chain features in type 1 diabetes. Since all of the isolated RNA was reverse transcribed, expressed TCRB transcripts were what got sequenced. Generated by immunoSEQ multiplex PCR, the TCRdb table keeps only in-frame clones and is missing some. This table has 150,000 to 190,000 clones, more than 9.5% appearing once. Sequencing was performed on central memory CD4+ T cells from blood. Source of these receptors: a young man in good health.

Concerning this clone itself: This sequence may be a read error, since a much larger clone differs from it by one base. The chain employs TRBV7-3 and TRBJ1-1; 9 nucleotides line up with TRBD1. The V gene's germline CDR1 is SGHTA and CDR2 FQGTGA. The CDR3 has 13 amino acids. V trimming: 3 bases; J trimming: 4 bases; junction bases outside the gene matches: 0. The CDR3 reads CASSLTGGTEAFF. CDR3 DNA: TGTGCCAGCAGCTTGACAGGGGGCACTGAAGCTTTCTTT.

This clone was recorded a few times. Other nucleotide sequences in the sample specify the same CDR3. The rearrangement links TRBV14 to TRBJ2-1; 8 bases align to TRBD1. The germline V gene has CDR1 SGHDN and CDR2 FVKESK. This CDR3 has 12 residues. Trimming took 4 bases from V and 12 from J; bases not matched to a gene: 5. The CDR3 DNA sequence: TGTGCCAGCAGCCTGAACAGGGGGGTGCAGTTCTTC. Its translation is CASSLNRGVQFF.

This clone has a handful of counts. J is TRBJ1-1 and V is TRBV11-1; D might be TRBD1 (5 bases). In germline, CDR1 is SGHAT, CDR2 FQDESV (reference sequence). This CDR3 is 13 amino acids long. Trimming pared 3 bases from V and 0 bases from J, leaving 5 bases between. CDR3 coding DNA: TGTGCCAGCAGCTTGGGGGTGAACACTGAAGCTTTCTTT. It translates to CASSLGVNTEAFF.

This rearrangement joins TRBV5-1 to TRBJ2-7; no clear D. The ends were cut back, 7 bases at V and 4 bases at J, with 9 bases in the middle. CDR1 and CDR2 from the germline V gene are SGHRS and YFSETQ. The CDR3 extends over 11 amino acids. DNA for the CDR3: TGCGCCAGCCGATCTTTATACGAGCAGTACTTC. It translates to CASRSLYEQYF.